The clone carrying this TCR beta chain came up once. As yet, its antigen is unknown. This sample is drawn from a study of cytomegalovirus exposure and HLA in healthy donors. This CDR3 region has 14 residues. The J segment lost 1 base and the V segment lost 3 bases, leaving 3 bases of the junction unmatched. Per the germline V gene, CDR1 is KGHSH and CDR2 is LQKENI. Primers included in the PCR were 60 Vbeta and 13 Jbeta primers. Clones were read by immunoSEQ multiplex PCR, and TCRdb kept only the in-frame ones, dropping some. The data hold 180,000 or so clones, with around 75% observed a single time. General study findings and limits: The investigators catalogued some 150 TCR beta chains as cytomegalovirus-associated.

The sequencing sample was made of PBMCs. The clonotype was recovered from a middle-aged woman in good health and CMV-seropositive. V and J are TRBV18 and TRBJ2-7, with TRBD2 matching 7 bases. The chain's CDR3 is CASSPGRESYEQYF. CDR3 coding DNA: TGTGCCAGCTCACCCGGGCGGGAGTCCTACGAGCAGTACTTC. Full variable domain (missing parts from reference TRBV18 and TRBJ2-7): NAGVMQNPRHLVRRRGQEARLRCSPMKGHSHVYWYRQLPEEGLKFMVYLQKENIIDESGMPKERFSAEFPKEGPSILRIQQVVRGDSAAYFCASSPGRESYEQYFGPGTRLTVT.